In this sample, the clone carrying this TCR beta chain turned up a few times. Its antigen remains unknown. This entry is derived from a study of T cells in Graves' hyperthyroidism and ophthalmopathy. Across the study: Pretreatment peripheral blood was obtained at initial diagnosis.

Study-level results: Using 13 V-J features, a model discriminated ophthalmopathy from stable hyperthyroidism. Blood also showed most of the thyroid clonotypes that were expanded above 0.001.

V was clipped by 4 bases and J by 6 bases, with 10 bases between them. The CDR3 has 12 amino acids. CDR1 is MNHEY, CDR2 SVGAGI, per germline. Each 10 ml fresh peripheral blood draw supplied the PBMCs. Researchers took RNA transcripts and amplified the TCR beta CDR3 regions from them. First-round RT-PCR targeting the TCR CDR3 was performed with the HTBI primer set. TCRdb re-analysed the multiplex PCR reads in MiXCR, keeping a single row per CDR3 protein. The top ten clones hold approximately 4.3% of a sample with 640,000 or so distinct CDR3 sequences, about 14% of them seen once. This receptor was obtained from a woman between 40 and 55 years old with Graves' ophthalmopathy. The chain uses TRBV6-5 and TRBJ2-7, with D perhaps assigned TRBD1 or TRBD2 (5 bases each). The sequenced sample consisted of blood. CDR3 sequence (DNA): TGTGCCAGCAGTTCGGGACGGCGCGAGCAGTACTTC. It is translated as CASSSGRREQYF.